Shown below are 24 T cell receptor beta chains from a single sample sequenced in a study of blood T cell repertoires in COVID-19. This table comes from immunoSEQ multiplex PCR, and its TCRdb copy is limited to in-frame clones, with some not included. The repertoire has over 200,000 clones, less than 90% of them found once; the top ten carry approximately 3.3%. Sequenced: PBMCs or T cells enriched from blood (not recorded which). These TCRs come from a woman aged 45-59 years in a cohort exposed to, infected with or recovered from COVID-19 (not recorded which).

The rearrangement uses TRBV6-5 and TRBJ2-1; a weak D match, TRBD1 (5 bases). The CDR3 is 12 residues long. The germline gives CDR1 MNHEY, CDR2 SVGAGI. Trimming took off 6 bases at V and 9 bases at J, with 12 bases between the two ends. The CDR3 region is CASSVSRGEQFF. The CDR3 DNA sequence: TGTGCCAGCAGCGTGAGTAGGGGTGAGCAGTTCTTC.

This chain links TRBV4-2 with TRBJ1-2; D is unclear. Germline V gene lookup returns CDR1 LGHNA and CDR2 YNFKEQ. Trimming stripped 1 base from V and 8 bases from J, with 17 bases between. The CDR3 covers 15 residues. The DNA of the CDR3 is TGTGCCAGCAGCCAAGGTCCCGACCCCCAGGAAGGCTACACCTTC. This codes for CASSQGPDPQEGYTF.

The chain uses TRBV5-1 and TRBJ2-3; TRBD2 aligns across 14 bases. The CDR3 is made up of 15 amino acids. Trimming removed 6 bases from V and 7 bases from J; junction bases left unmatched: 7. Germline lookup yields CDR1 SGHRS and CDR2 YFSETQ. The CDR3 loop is CASKDGTSGGNTQYF. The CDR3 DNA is TGCGCCAGCAAGGACGGGACTAGCGGGGGTAATACGCAGTATTTT.

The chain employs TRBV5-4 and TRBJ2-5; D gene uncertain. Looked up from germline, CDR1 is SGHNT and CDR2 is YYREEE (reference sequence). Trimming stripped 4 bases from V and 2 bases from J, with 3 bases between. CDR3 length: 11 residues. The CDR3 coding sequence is TGTGCCAGCAGCACACAAGAGACCCAGTACTTC. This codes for CASSTQETQYF.

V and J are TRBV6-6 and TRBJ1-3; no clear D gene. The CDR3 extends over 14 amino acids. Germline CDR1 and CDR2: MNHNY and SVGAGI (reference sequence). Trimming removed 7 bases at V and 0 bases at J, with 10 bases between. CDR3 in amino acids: CASTQVRSGNTIYF. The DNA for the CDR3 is TGTGCCAGCACGCAGGTTCGCTCTGGAAACACCATATATTTT.

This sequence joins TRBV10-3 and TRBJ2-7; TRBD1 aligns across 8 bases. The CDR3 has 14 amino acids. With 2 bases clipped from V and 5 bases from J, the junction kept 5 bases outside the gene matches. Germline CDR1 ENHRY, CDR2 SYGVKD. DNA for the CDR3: TGTGCCATCAGTGAGAGGACAGGGAGCAACGAGCAGTACTTC. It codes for CAISERTGSNEQYF.

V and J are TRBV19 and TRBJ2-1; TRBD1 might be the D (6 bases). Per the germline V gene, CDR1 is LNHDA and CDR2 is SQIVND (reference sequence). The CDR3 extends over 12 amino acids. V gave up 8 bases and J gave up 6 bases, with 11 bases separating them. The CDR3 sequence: CASPDSSNEQFF. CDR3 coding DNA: TGTGCCAGTCCGGACAGTTCCAATGAGCAGTTCTTC. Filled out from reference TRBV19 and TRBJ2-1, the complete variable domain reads DGGITQSPKYLFRKEGQNVTLSCEQNLNHDAMYWYRQDPGQGLRLIYYSQIVNDFQKGDIAEGYSVSREKKESFPLTVTSAQKNPTAFYLCASPDSSNEQFFGPGTRLTVL.

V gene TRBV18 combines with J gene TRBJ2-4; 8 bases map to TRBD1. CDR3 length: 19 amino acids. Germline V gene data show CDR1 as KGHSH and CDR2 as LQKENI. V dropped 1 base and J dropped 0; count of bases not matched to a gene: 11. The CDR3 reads CASSPRDPTGDLAKNIQYF. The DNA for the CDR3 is TGTGCCAGCTCACCACGGGACCCGACAGGGGACCTAGCCAAAAACATTCAGTACTTC.

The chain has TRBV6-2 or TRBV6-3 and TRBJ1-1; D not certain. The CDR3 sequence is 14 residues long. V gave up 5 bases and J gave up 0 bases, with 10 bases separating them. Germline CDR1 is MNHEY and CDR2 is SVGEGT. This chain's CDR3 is CASSRVAVNTEAFF. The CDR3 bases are TGTGCCAGCAGTCGGGTGGCGGTGAACACTGAAGCTTTCTTT.

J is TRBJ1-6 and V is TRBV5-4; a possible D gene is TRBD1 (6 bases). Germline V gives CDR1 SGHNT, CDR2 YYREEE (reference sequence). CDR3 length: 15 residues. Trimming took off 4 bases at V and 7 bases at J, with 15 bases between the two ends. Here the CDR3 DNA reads TGTGCCAGCAGCGGGGCCCGGGACACAAATTCACCCCTCCACTTT. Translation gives CASSGARDTNSPLHF.

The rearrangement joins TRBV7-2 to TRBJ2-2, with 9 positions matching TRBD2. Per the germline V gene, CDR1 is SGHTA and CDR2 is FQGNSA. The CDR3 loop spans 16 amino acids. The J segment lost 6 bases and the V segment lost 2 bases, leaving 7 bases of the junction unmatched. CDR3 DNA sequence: TGTGCCAGCAGCTTAAGAGCGGGGGGCTTGGCCGGGGAGCTGTTTTTT. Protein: CASSLRAGGLAGELFF. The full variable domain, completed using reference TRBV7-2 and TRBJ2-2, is GAGVSQSPSNKVTEKGKDVELRCDPISGHTALYWYRQSLGQGLEFLIYFQGNSAPDKSGLPSDRFSAERTGGSVSTLTIQRTQQEDSAVYLCASSLRAGGLAGELFFGEGSRLTVL.

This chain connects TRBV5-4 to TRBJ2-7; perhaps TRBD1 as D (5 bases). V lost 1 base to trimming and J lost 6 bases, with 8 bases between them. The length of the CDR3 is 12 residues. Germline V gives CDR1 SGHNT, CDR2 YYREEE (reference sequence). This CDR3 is CASSLQGREQYF. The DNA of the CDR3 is TGTGCCAGCAGCTTGCAGGGTCGCGAGCAGTACTTC.

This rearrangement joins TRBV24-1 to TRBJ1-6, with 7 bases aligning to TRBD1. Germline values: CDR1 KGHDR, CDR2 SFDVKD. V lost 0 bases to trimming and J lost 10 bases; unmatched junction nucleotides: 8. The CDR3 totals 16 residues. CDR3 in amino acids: CATSDLRTGYGSPLHF. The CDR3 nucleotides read TGTGCCACCAGTGATTTGAGGACAGGTTATGGGTCACCCCTCCACTTT.

The CDR3 reads CASSQGGYSNQPQHF. DNA of the CDR3: TGTGCCAGCAGTCAGGGGGGCTATAGCAATCAGCCCCAGCATTTT. V and J are TRBV28 and TRBJ1-5; 7 bases are shared with TRBD1. Germline CDR1 is MDHEN and CDR2 is SYDVKM. The junction had 4 bases not matched to a gene; V was cut back by 5 bases and J by 0 bases. The CDR3 contains 15 residues.

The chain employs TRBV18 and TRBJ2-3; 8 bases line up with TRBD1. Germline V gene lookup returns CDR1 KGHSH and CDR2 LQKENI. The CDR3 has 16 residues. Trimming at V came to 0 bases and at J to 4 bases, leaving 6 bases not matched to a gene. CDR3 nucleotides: TGTGCCAGCTCACCACCGAAAGGACAGGGACCAGATACGCAGTATTTT. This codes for CASSPPKGQGPDTQYF.

The CDR3 DNA reads TGTGCCAGCTCCGAAGAGACCCAGTACTTC. It translates to CASSEETQYF. This chain connects TRBV18 to TRBJ2-5, with unresolved D. V was shortened by 6 bases and J by 3 bases, with 2 bases between the two germline ends. CDR3 length: 10 residues. Germline loops: CDR1 KGHSH, CDR2 LQKENI.

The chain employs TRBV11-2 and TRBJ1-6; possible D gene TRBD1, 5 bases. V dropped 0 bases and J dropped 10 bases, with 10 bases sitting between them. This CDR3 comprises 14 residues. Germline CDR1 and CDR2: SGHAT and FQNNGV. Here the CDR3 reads CASSLDTGVSPLHF. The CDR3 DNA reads TGTGCCAGCAGCTTAGATACGGGGGTCTCACCCCTCCACTTT.

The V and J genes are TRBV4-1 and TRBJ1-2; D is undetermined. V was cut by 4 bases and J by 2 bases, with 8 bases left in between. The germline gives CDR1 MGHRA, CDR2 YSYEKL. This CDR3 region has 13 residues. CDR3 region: CASSPVRNYGYTF. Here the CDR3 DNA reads TGCGCCAGCAGCCCCGTGCGGAACTATGGCTACACCTTC.

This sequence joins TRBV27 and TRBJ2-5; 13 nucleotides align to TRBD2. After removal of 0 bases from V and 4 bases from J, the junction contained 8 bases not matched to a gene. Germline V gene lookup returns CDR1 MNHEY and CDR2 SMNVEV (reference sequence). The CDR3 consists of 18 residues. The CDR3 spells CASSLSRTSGGGRETQYF. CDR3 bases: TGTGCCAGCAGTTTATCCCGGACTAGCGGGGGAGGTCGAGAGACCCAGTACTTC.

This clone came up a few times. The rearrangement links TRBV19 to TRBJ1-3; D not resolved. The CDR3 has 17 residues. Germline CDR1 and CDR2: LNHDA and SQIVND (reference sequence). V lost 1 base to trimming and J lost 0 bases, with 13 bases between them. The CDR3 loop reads CASSIVAARSSGNTIYF. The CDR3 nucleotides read TGTGCCAGTAGTATAGTCGCGGCGAGGAGCTCTGGAAACACCATATATTTT.

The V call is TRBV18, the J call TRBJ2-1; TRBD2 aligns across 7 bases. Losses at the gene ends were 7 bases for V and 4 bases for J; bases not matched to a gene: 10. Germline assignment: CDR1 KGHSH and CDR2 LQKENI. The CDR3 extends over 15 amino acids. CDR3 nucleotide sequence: TGTGCCAGCTTACGGACTAGAGCGGAATACAATGAGCAGTTCTTC. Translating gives CASLRTRAEYNEQFF.

The CDR3 loop reads CASSVGQGANTIYF. The CDR3 DNA follows: TGTGCCAGCAGCGTCGGGCAGGGGGCAAACACCATATATTTT. V gene TRBV9 combines with J gene TRBJ1-3, with 8 bases aligning to TRBD1. Germline-derived CDR1 and CDR2 are SGDLS and YYNGEE. With 2 bases clipped from V and 6 bases from J, the junction kept 4 bases outside the gene matches. The length of the CDR3 is 14 residues. The full variable domain, in which reference TRBV9 and TRBJ1-3 provide the parts outside the CDR3, is DSGVTQTPKHLITATGQRVTLRCSPRSGDLSVYWYQQSLDQGLQFLIQYYNGEERAKGNILERFSAQQFPDLHSELNLSSLELGDSALYFCASSVGQGANTIYFGEGSWLTVV.

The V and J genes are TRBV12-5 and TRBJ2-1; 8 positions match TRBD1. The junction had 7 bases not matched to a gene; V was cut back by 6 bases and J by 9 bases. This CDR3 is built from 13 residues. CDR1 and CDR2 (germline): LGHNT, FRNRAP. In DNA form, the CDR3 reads TGTGCTAGTGGGCGCGCAGGGGGCAGTGAGCAGTTCTTC. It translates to CASGRAGGSEQFF.

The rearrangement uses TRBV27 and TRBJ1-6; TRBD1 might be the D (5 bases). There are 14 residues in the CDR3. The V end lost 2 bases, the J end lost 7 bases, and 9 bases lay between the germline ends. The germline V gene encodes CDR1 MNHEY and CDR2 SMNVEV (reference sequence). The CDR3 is CASSLQGGNSPLHF. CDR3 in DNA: TGTGCCAGCAGTTTACAGGGAGGCAATTCACCCCTCCACTTT.